This T cell receptor (beta chain) was sequenced during a study of PD-L1 blockade in urothelial cancer. Turning to the study itself: About 90% of the roughly 29 patients were men with bladder-origin urothelial cancer. The authors examined blood 3 weeks (second dose) and 6 weeks after treatment start.

Profiling relied on immunoSEQ multiplex PCR, and the TCRdb table lists in-frame clones only, not all of them. Of about 130,000 clones in the sample, roughly 83% were seen once. The sample's time point: peripheral blood 6 weeks after treatment start. Germline assignment: CDR1 SEHNR and CDR2 FQNEAQ (reference sequence). V shed 5 bases and J shed 5 bases, with 12 bases lying between them. The CDR3 covers 13 residues. Specimen: PBMCs, collected around atezolizumab (anti-PD-L1) treatment. The V call is TRBV7-9, the J call TRBJ1-1; the D gene is possibly TRBD1 (6 bases). This clonotype originated in a man aged 50-59 years with urothelial cancer. The CDR3 bases are TGTGCCAGCAGCCCTCGGACAGCAACTGAAGCTTTCTTT. It translates to CASSPRTATEAFF.